The 21 T cell receptor beta chains given below trace back to one sample, sequenced in a study of T-cell reconstitution after alpha-beta-depleted transplantation in children. Unique molecular identifiers were used in preparing the TCRbeta library. Via MiXCR, TCRdb re-called the PCR reads, giving one row per CDR3 protein. The sample lists a few hundred thousand distinct CDR3 sequences; around 27% were seen once. The sample was PBMCs, taken before TCRalphabeta/CD19-depleted stem cell transplant. Every receptor here comes from a boy less than two years old with Wiskott-Aldrich syndrome, due to receive a stem cell transplant.

The rearrangement links TRBV6-1 to TRBJ1-5, with D tentatively TRBD1 (6 bases). Germline V gene sequence: CDR1 MNHNS, CDR2 SASEGT. The CDR3 is made up of 15 amino acids. Between the trimmed V and J ends, which lost 6 bases and 2 bases, there was a span of 14 bases. This CDR3 reads CASRSQQGGNQPQHF. CDR3 nucleotide sequence: TGTGCCAGCAGGTCACAACAGGGAGGCAATCAGCCCCAGCATTTT.

This clonotype was recorded a few times. The chain couples TRBV20-1 to TRBJ2-5; TRBD1 aligns across 8 bases. The J segment lost 5 bases and the V segment lost 3 bases, leaving 14 bases of the junction unmatched. CDR1 DFQATT and CDR2 SNEGSKA come from the germline V gene (reference sequence). The CDR3 has 16 residues. The chain's CDR3 is CSASDQIKTGGETQYF. In DNA, the CDR3 is TGCAGTGCTAGTGACCAAATAAAAACAGGGGGGGAGACCCAGTACTTC.

The chain couples TRBV9 to TRBJ2-1, with TRBD1 as a possible D gene (5 bases). Trimming cost V 1 base and J 0 bases, with 17 bases left between them. Germline V gives CDR1 SGDLS, CDR2 YYNGEE. There are 18 residues in the CDR3. CDR3 in amino acids: CASSVSIATASSYNEQFF. The CDR3 DNA is TGTGCCAGCAGCGTAAGTATTGCGACAGCTAGCTCCTACAATGAGCAGTTCTTC. Based on the CDR3 plus reference TRBV9 and TRBJ2-1, the full variable domain is DSGVTQTPKHLITATGQRVTLRCSPRSGDLSVYWYQQSLDQGLQFLIQYYNGEERAKGNILERFSAQQFPDLHSELNLSSLELGDSALYFCASSVSIATASSYNEQFFGPGTRLTVL.

This chain uses TRBV28 with TRBJ2-2, with 12 bases aligning to TRBD2. The CDR3 spans 19 residues. The V segment lost 3 bases and the J segment 3 bases; nucleotides outside the gene matches: 11. Per germline, CDR1 MDHEN and CDR2 SYDVKM. The CDR3 here is CASSFPTSGRVGDTGELFF. For the CDR3, the DNA is TGTGCCAGCAGTTTCCCGACTAGCGGGAGAGTAGGGGACACCGGGGAGCTGTTTTTT.

This clonotype has more than one count but fewer than ten. The chain has TRBV27 and TRBJ1-1, with TRBD1 matching 8 bases. Germline values: CDR1 MNHEY, CDR2 SMNVEV (reference sequence). The CDR3 spans 18 residues. V shed 6 bases, J shed 3 bases, and the junction held 18 bases outside the gene matches. CDR3 DNA: TGTGCCAGCAGCCTCCTCAAATCAGGGGGCGGAGAATACACTGAAGCTTTCTTT. This codes for CASSLLKSGGGEYTEAFF.

This chain joins TRBV4-1 and TRBJ2-5; 11 bases agree with TRBD2. Germline values: CDR1 MGHRA, CDR2 YSYEKL. V shed 4 bases, J shed 5 bases, and the junction held 12 bases outside the gene matches. CDR3 size: 17 residues. The CDR3 DNA follows: TGCGCCAGCAGCCGTCGATACGGGACTAGCGGATCGGAGACCCAGTACTTC. Protein sequence: CASSRRYGTSGSETQYF.

This clonotype was seen more than once but under ten times. The chain is built from TRBV7-9 and TRBJ2-7, with 9 bases identical to TRBD1. V was clipped by 5 bases and J by 4 bases; unmatched bases: 12. This CDR3 contains 16 residues. Germline CDR1 SEHNR, CDR2 FQNEAQ (reference sequence). CDR3 in amino acids: CASSMGQGRTGYEQYF. In DNA form, the CDR3 reads TGTGCCAGCAGCATGGGACAGGGAAGGACGGGTTACGAGCAGTACTTC.

The chain joins TRBV12-3 or TRBV12-4 to TRBJ2-1; 8 bases are shared with TRBD1. The CDR3 contains 15 residues. The junction had 13 bases not matched to a gene; V was cut back by 7 bases and J by 8 bases. CDR3: CASTNRGKVLYEQFF. The DNA for the CDR3 is TGTGCCAGCACCAACAGGGGGAAGGTGCTGTATGAGCAGTTCTTC.

The CDR3 sequence is CATSDTRRDTQYF. CDR3 bases: TGTGCCACCAGTGATACCCGCCGGGATACGCAGTATTTT. This sequence joins TRBV24-1 and TRBJ2-3, with D unclear. Trimming removed 3 bases from V and 6 bases from J, with 9 bases in between. Germline CDR1 is KGHDR and CDR2 is SFDVKD. This CDR3 comprises 13 residues.

The CDR3 DNA reads TGTGCCAGCAGCCCCACTAGGGCCGGGGAGCTGTTTTTT. Translation gives CASSPTRAGELFF. The chain has TRBV3-1 and TRBJ2-2, with a weak D call TRBD2 (5 bases). Trimming removed 4 bases at V and 6 bases at J, with 9 bases between. This CDR3 comprises 13 residues. Germline V CDR1 and CDR2: LGHDT, YNNKEL (reference sequence).

This clonotype was counted only a few times. The chain links TRBV2 to TRBJ2-7; 7 positions agree with TRBD1. CDR3 length: 13 amino acids. V trimming: 11 bases; J trimming: 7 bases; junction bases outside the gene matches: 14. CDR1 and CDR2 from the germline V gene are SNHLY and FYNNEI. CDR3 loop: CAVAEQGLGEQYF. Written as DNA, the CDR3 is TGTGCCGTCGCGGAACAGGGGTTAGGGGAGCAGTACTTC.

The chain links TRBV5-1 to TRBJ1-1; D gene ambiguous. V dropped 7 bases and J dropped 0 bases, with 10 bases sitting between them. CDR3 length equals 13 residues. The V gene's germline CDR1 is SGHRS and CDR2 YFSETQ. The CDR3 DNA follows: TGCGCCAGCGGACCGAATCTGAACACTGAAGCTTTCTTT. Protein: CASGPNLNTEAFF.

The chain couples TRBV7-2 to TRBJ1-6, with 10 bases that match TRBD1. Germline-derived CDR1 and CDR2 are SGHTA and FQGNSA. This CDR3 comprises 16 residues. With V trimmed by 1 base and J by 5 bases, 2 bases remained unmatched. CDR3 sequence reads: CASSLVGTGDNSPLHF. The CDR3 coding sequence is TGTGCCAGCAGCTTAGTTGGGACAGGGGATAATTCACCCCTCCACTTT.

This clonotype was observed a handful of times. This chain links TRBV5-5 with TRBJ2-1; TRBD1 might be the D (7 bases). The germline V and J ends were trimmed by 4 bases and 7 bases, with 18 bases remaining between them. Per the germline V gene, CDR1 is SGHKS and CDR2 is YYEKEE (reference sequence). The CDR3 is 15 residues long. The CDR3 spells CASSQEGAPRNEQFF. CDR3 sequence (DNA): TGTGCCAGCAGCCAGGAGGGGGCTCCAAGGAATGAGCAGTTCTTC.

Concerning this clonotype: The junction departs from the called germline gene at one end, perhaps through a read error. V and J are TRBV3-1 and TRBJ2-1; D may be TRBD1 (7 bases). The CDR3 has 16 amino acids. Germline CDR1 and CDR2: LGHDT and YNNKEL (reference sequence). The CDR3 coding sequence is TGTGCCAGCAGCCACGCTACAGGGGACTTCTACAATGCGCAGTTCTTC. Its translation is CASSHATGDFYNAQFF.

The rearrangement joins TRBV10-1 to TRBJ2-3; D is possibly TRBD1 (5 bases). The V end lost 2 bases, the J end lost 4 bases, and 10 bases lay between the germline ends. CDR3 length equals 14 residues. Germline V gene sequence: CDR1 WNHNN, CDR2 SYGVQD (reference sequence). DNA of the CDR3: TGCGCCAGCAGTGAGAGGCAGGGCGCAGATACGCAGTATTTT. Protein product: CASSERQGADTQYF.

The J gene is TRBJ1-2, the V gene TRBV29-1; 9 bases fit TRBD1. Germline lookup yields CDR1 SQVTM and CDR2 ANQGSEA. The CDR3 loop spans 15 amino acids. Trimming at V came to 4 bases and at J to 2 bases, leaving 8 bases not matched to a gene. Written as DNA, the CDR3 is TGCAGCGTTGCCGACAGGGGGGCTATAAACTATGGCTACACCTTC. Residues: CSVADRGAINYGYTF.

The V call is TRBV20-1, the J call TRBJ1-1; 9 bases align to TRBD1. The CDR3 runs to 15 residues. Trimming took 2 bases from V and 1 from J; bases not matched to a gene: 5. Germline V gene sequence: CDR1 DFQATT, CDR2 SNEGSKA (reference sequence). The CDR3 loop reads CSARMLGQGNTEAFF. Here the CDR3 DNA reads TGCAGTGCTAGAATGTTGGGACAGGGGAACACTGAAGCTTTCTTT.

The sample holds a few counts of this clonotype. The chain has TRBV15 and TRBJ1-5, with D unresolved. Germline CDR1 LNHNV, CDR2 YYDKDF (reference sequence). Trimming pared 3 bases from V and 1 base from J, leaving 7 bases between. CDR3 length: 14 residues. DNA for the CDR3: TGTGCCACCAGCAGGACGGGAAGCAATCAGCCCCAGCATTTT. Its translation: CATSRTGSNQPQHF.

This clonotype has a handful of counts. V is TRBV29-1 and J is TRBJ2-2; 16 bases fit TRBD2. The CDR3 length is 19 residues. Germline V gene data show CDR1 as SQVTM and CDR2 as ANQGSEA. The ends lost 4 bases at V and 1 base at J; junction bases unmatched: 9. The CDR3 loop reads CSVGGGLAGGPRNTGELFF. The CDR3 nucleotides are TGCAGCGTTGGTGGGGGACTAGCGGGAGGGCCAAGGAACACCGGGGAGCTGTTTTTT.

The rearrangement links TRBV20-1 to TRBJ1-1; 8 bases align to TRBD1. CDR1 is DFQATT and CDR2 is SNEGSKA in the germline V gene (reference sequence). Trimming took 4 bases from V and 4 from J; bases not matched to a gene: 5. The CDR3 loop spans 13 amino acids. The CDR3 nucleotides are TGCAGTGCTAAGGGACAGGCCCTCACTGAAGCTTTCTTT. Translated, it gives CSAKGQALTEAFF.